These 6 T cell receptor beta chains came from one sample sequenced in a study of blood T cell repertoires in COVID-19. Libraries were prepared by immunoSEQ multiplex PCR; TCRdb keeps only in-frame clonotypes and omits some of them. Here the sample spans roughly 110,000 clones, about nine tenths being singletons. The material sequenced was peripheral blood. These TCRs come from a woman in her 30s with acute or convalescent COVID-19.

The chain is built from TRBV5-5 and TRBJ2-1; TRBD2 matches at 12 bases. Germline V gene sequence: CDR1 SGHKS, CDR2 YYEKEE (reference sequence). V was clipped by 4 bases and J by 8 bases; unmatched bases: 10. This CDR3 contains 16 residues. This CDR3 reads CASSLLSSGGAHEQFF. The CDR3 DNA reads as TGTGCCAGCAGCCTCCTGTCTAGCGGGGGGGCGCATGAGCAGTTCTTC.

V usage is TRBV6-2 or TRBV6-3 and J usage is TRBJ2-7; a possible D gene is TRBD1 (6 bases). The V gene's germline CDR1 is MNHEY and CDR2 SVGEGT. The germline V and J ends were trimmed by 5 bases and 5 bases, with 13 bases remaining between them. There are 13 residues in the CDR3. The CDR3 spells CASSAGTINEQYF. CDR3 DNA sequence: TGTGCCAGCAGTGCCGGGACAATTAACGAGCAGTACTTC.

V is TRBV2 and J is TRBJ1-1; no clear D. This CDR3 contains 13 residues. The V end lost 4 bases, the J end lost 1 base, and 7 bases lay between the germline ends. The germline V gene has CDR1 SNHLY and CDR2 FYNNEI. In DNA, the CDR3 is TGTGCCAGCAGTGTTAGCCCGAACACTGAAGCTTTCTTT. Amino acids: CASSVSPNTEAFF.

The count of this clone is one. Here the CDR3 DNA reads TGTGCCATCAGTGAGCAGTCCTACGAGCAGTACTTC. Translation gives CAISEQSYEQYF. This sequence joins TRBV10-3 and TRBJ2-7; D is undetermined. The CDR3 spans 12 residues. Germline V gene sequence: CDR1 ENHRY, CDR2 SYGVKD. With 2 bases removed from V and 1 base from J, the gap between germline ends came to 3 bases.

V is TRBV19 and J is TRBJ1-2; 7 positions agree with TRBD1. V lost 5 bases and J lost 3; bases outside the gene matches: 9. This CDR3 contains 15 residues. Germline assignment: CDR1 LNHDA and CDR2 SQIVND (reference sequence). Written as DNA, the CDR3 is TGTGCCAGTAGTTCGACAGGGAGGAGGGACTATGGCTACACCTTC. It translates to CASSSTGRRDYGYTF.

This clone has just one count. The chain combines TRBV6-5 with TRBJ2-7; no reliable D call. V lost 4 bases and J lost 5, with 15 bases in between. Germline CDR1 is MNHEY and CDR2 is SVGAGI. The CDR3 is made up of 14 amino acids. The CDR3 sequence: CASSSTSQAHEQYF. Here the CDR3 DNA reads TGTGCCAGCAGTTCGACAAGCCAAGCCCACGAGCAGTACTTC.